Given below is one T cell receptor beta chain in context. Its cognate antigen is unknown. This sample is part of a study of T-cell memory formation after mild COVID-19. Broader study findings: Clones that shrank (day 15 to 85) were balanced CD4/CD8, whereas later expanders leaned CD4+.

TCRdb reanalysed the 5' RACE reads using MiXCR and keeps one entry per CDR3 protein. There are more than 110,000 distinct CDR3 sequences in the sample; approximately 25% occur only once, and less than 25% lies in the top ten. The germline V gene has CDR1 SEHNR and CDR2 FQNEAQ (reference sequence). The CDR3 is made up of 16 amino acids. With 2 bases removed from V and 2 bases from J, the gap between germline ends came to 15 bases. Sequencing input: PBMCs or a T cell subset sorted from them (not recorded which). This chain uses TRBV7-9 with TRBJ2-5; D might be TRBD2 (6 bases). This TCR was recovered from an adult woman who had mild COVID-19 (a few samples of this study predate the infection). Cell type and time point are not known. The CDR3 DNA reads TGTGCCAGCAGCTTATATGGGGTCGCGGGGCAAGAGACCCAGTACTTC. Protein product: CASSLYGVAGQETQYF.